The text below deals with one T cell receptor (beta chain). Its target is not known. TCRdb recomputed calls from the reads with MiXCR, one row per CDR3 protein. The sample yields fewer than 850,000 distinct CDR3 sequences, roughly 29% seen once. CDR3 length equals 14 residues. V lost 6 bases and J lost 0, with 8 bases in between. Germline assignment: CDR1 MGHRA and CDR2 YSYEKL. This sample stems from a study of T cell repertoires in cytomegalovirus infection. Study summary: CMV epitopes in the study were HLA-C-restricted (recently identified) and HLA-B-restricted (well studied). Carrying CMV and the relevant HLA type showed in public TCR beta signatures.

Overall study results and limits: HLA-C-restricted TCR beta clonotypes specific for CMV led the ex vivo response.

The clonotype originates from a human donor in good health (CMV status not recorded). Some clones in this sample may be carry-over from other donors' samples. The sample consisted of cultured CD8+ T cells from PBMCs, taken from culture after CMV antigen stimulation. This rearrangement joins TRBV4-1 to TRBJ2-2; no clear D gene. The CDR3 DNA is TGCGCCAGCAGGTTCAGTTCGAACACCGGGGAGCTGTTTTTT. Its translation: CASRFSSNTGELFF.